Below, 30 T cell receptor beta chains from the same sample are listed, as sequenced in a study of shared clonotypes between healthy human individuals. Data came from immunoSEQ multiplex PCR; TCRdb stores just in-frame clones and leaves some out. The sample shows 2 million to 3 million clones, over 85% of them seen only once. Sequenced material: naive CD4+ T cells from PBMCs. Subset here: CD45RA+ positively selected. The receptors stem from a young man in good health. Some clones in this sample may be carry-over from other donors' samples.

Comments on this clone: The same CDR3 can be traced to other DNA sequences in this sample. The CDR3 sequence: CASSLIAGSYNEQFF. The CDR3 bases are TGCGCCAGCAGCTTGATAGCGGGCTCCTACAATGAGCAGTTCTTC. The V call is TRBV5-1, the J call TRBJ2-1; TRBD2 matches 7 bases. The CDR3 totals 15 residues. J was trimmed by 0 bases and V by 1 base; bases with no gene match: 1. CDR1 and CDR2 (germline): SGHRS, YFSETQ.

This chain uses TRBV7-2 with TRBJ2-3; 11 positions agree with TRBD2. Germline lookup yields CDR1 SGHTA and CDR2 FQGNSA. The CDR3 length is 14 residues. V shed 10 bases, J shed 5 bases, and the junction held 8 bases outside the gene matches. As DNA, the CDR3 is TGTGCCACAATAGCGGGAGGGCTTGGAGATACGCAGTATTTT. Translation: CATIAGGLGDTQYF.

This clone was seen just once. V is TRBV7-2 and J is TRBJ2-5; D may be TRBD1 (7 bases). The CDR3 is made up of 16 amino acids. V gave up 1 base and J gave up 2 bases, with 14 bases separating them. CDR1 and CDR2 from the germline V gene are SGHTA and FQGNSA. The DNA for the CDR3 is TGTGCCAGCAGCTTAGTCCTGTCAGGGGGGCAAGAGACCCAGTACTTC. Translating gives CASSLVLSGGQETQYF. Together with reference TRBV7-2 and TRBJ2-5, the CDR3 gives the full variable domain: GAGVSQSPSNKVTEKGKDVELRCDPISGHTALYWYRQSLGQGLEFLIYFQGNSAPDKSGLPSDRFSAERTGGSVSTLTIQRTQQEDSAVYLCASSLVLSGGQETQYFGPGTRLLVL.

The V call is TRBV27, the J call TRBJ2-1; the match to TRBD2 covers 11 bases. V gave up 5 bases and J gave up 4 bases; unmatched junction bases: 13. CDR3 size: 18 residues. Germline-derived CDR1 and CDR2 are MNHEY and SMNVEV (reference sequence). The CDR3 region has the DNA TGTGCCAGCAGTGGTCTCTACCCGGGACTAGCGGCTTACAATGAGCAGTTCTTC. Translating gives CASSGLYPGLAAYNEQFF.

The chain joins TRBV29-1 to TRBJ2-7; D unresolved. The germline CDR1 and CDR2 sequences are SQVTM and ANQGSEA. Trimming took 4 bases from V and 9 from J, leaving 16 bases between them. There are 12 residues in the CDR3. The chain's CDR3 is CSVGTVASGQYF. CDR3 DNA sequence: TGCAGCGTTGGTACGGTGGCTTCGGGGCAGTACTTC.

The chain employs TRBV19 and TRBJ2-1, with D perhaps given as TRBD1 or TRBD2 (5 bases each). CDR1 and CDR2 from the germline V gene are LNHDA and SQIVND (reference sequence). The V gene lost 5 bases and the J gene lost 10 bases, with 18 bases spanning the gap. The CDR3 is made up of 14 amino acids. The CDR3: CASSPGPGLGEQFF. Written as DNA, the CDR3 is TGTGCCAGTAGTCCGGGGCCCGGCCTAGGGGAGCAGTTCTTC. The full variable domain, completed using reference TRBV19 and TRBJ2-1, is DGGITQSPKYLFRKEGQNVTLSCEQNLNHDAMYWYRQDPGQGLRLIYYSQIVNDFQKGDIAEGYSVSREKKESFPLTVTSAQKNPTAFYLCASSPGPGLGEQFFGPGTRLTVL.

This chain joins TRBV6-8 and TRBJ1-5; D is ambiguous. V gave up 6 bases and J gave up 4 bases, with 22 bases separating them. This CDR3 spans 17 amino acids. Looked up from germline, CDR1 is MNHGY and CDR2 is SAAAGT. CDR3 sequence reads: CASSRVPPTVANQPQHF. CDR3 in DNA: TGTGCCAGCAGCCGTGTTCCGCCTACAGTAGCAAATCAGCCCCAGCATTTT.

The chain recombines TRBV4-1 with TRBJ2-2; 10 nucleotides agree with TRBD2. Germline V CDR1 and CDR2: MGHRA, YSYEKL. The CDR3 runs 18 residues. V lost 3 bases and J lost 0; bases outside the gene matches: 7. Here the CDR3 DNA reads TGCGCCAGCAGCCACCGCGGGACTAGCGACGCGAACACCGGGGAGCTGTTTTTT. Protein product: CASSHRGTSDANTGELFF.

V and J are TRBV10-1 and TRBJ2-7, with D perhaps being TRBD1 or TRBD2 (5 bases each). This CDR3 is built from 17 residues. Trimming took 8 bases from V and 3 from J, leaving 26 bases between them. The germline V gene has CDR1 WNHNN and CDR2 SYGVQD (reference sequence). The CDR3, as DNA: TGCGCCAGCTTGAGGGGCAGTAGACCAGTGCCTAACTACGAGCAGTACTTC. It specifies CASLRGSRPVPNYEQYF.

The CDR3 sequence is CASTTTGLGGEQFF. In nucleotides, the CDR3 is TGTGCCAGTACAACAACGGGACTCGGCGGTGAGCAGTTCTTC. The V gene is TRBV25-1, the J gene TRBJ2-1, with D possibly being TRBD2 (6 bases). The germline gives CDR1 MGHDK, CDR2 SYGVNS. V was cut by 9 bases and J by 9 bases, with 21 bases left in between. CDR3 length: 14 amino acids.

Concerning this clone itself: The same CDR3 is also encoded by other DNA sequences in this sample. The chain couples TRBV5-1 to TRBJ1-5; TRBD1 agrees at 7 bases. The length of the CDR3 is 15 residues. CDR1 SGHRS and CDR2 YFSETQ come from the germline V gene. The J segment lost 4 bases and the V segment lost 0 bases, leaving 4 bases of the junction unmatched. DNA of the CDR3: TGCGCCAGCAGCTTGGAAGGGGGCCAAAATCAGCCCCAGCATTTT. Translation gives CASSLEGGQNQPQHF.

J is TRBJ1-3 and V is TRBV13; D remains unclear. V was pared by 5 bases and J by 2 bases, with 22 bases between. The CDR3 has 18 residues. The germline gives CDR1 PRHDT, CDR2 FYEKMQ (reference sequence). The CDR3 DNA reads TGTGCCAGCAGCCCCTGGCGCGTCAGGTATGGGCCTGGAAACACCATATATTTT. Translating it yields CASSPWRVRYGPGNTIYF.

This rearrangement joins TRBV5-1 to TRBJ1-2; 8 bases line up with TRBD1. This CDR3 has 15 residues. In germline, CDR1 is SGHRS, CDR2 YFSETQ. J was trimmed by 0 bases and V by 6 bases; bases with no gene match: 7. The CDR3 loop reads CASTPGGSANYGYTF. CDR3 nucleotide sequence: TGCGCCAGCACCCCAGGGGGCTCGGCTAACTATGGCTACACCTTC.

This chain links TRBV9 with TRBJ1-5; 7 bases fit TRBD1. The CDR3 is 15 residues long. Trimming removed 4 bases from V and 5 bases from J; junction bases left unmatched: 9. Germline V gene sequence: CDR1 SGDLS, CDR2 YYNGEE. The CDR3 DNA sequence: TGTGCCAGCAGCCCCCAGGGGGGATTAGATCAGCCCCAGCATTTT. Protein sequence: CASSPQGGLDQPQHF.

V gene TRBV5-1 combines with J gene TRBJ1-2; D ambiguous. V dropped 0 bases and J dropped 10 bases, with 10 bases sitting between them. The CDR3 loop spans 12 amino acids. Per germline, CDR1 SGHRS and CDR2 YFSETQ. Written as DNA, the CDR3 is TGCGCCAGCAGCTTGGGGCAAGGACCCTACACCTTC. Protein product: CASSLGQGPYTF. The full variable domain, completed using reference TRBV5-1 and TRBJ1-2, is KAGVTQTPRYLIKTRGQQVTLSCSPISGHRSVSWYQQTPGQGLQFLFEYFSETQRNKGNFPGRFSGRQFSNSRSEMNVSTLELGDSALYLCASSLGQGPYTFGSGTRLTVV.

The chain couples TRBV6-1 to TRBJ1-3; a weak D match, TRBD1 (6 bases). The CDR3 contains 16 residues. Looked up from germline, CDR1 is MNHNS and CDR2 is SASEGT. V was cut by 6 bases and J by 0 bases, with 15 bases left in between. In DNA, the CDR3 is TGTGCCAGCAGGGAACCGGGGGCCAGCTCTGGAAACACCATATATTTT. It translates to CASREPGASSGNTIYF.

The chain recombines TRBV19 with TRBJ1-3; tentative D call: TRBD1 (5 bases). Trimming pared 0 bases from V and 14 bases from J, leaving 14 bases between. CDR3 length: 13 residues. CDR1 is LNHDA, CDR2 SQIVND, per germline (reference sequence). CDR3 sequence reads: CASSIDFDSSVYF. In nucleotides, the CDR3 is TGTGCCAGTAGTATAGATTTTGACAGTAGCGTATATTTT.

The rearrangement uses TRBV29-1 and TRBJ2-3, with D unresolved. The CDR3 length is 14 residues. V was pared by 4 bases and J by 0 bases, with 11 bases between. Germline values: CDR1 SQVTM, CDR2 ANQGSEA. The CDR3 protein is CSVAVMGSTDTQYF. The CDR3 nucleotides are TGCAGCGTTGCAGTGATGGGCAGCACAGATACGCAGTATTTT.

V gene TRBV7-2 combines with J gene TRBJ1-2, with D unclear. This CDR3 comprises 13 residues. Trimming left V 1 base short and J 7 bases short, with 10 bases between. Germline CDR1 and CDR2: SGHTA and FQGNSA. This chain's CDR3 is CASSLGEGFGYTF. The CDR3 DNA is TGTGCCAGCAGCTTAGGAGAGGGATTTGGCTACACCTTC.

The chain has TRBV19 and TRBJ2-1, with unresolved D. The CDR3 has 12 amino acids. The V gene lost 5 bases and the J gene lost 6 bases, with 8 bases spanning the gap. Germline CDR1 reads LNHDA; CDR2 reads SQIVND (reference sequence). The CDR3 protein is CASSDGRNEQFF. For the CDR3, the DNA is TGTGCCAGTAGTGACGGTCGCAATGAGCAGTTCTTC. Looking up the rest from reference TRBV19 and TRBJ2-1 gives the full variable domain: DGGITQSPKYLFRKEGQNVTLSCEQNLNHDAMYWYRQDPGQGLRLIYYSQIVNDFQKGDIAEGYSVSREKKESFPLTVTSAQKNPTAFYLCASSDGRNEQFFGPGTRLTVL.

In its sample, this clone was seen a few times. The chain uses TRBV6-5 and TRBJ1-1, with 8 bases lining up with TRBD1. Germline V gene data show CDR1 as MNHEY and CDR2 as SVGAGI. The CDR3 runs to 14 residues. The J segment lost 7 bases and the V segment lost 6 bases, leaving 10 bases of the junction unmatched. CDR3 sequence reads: CASRASGTGIEAFF. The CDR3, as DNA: TGTGCCAGCAGGGCCTCCGGGACAGGCATTGAAGCTTTCTTT.

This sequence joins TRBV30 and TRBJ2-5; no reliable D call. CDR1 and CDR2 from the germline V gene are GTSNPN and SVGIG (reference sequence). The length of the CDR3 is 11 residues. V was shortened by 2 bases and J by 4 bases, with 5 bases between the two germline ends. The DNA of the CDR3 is TGTGCCTGGAGTAACCCAGAGACCCAGTACTTC. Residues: CAWSNPETQYF.

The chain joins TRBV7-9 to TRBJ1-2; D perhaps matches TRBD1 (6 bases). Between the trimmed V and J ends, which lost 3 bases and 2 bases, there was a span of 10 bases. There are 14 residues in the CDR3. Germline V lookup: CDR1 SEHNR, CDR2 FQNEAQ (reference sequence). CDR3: CASSFQGKNYGYTF. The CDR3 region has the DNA TGTGCCAGCAGCTTCCAGGGGAAGAACTATGGCTACACCTTC.

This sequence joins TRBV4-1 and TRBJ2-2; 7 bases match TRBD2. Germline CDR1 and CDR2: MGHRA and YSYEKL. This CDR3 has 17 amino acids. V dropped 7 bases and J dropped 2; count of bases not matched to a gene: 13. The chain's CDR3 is CASTNQPGLTNTGELFF. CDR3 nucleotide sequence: TGCGCCAGCACCAACCAACCGGGACTAACTAACACCGGGGAGCTGTTTTTT.

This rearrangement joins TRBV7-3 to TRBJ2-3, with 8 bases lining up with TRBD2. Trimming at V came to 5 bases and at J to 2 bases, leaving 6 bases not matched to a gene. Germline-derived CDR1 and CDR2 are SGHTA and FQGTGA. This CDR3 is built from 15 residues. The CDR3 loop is CASSPRLANTDTQYF. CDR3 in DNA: TGTGCCAGCAGCCCCAGACTAGCGAACACAGATACGCAGTATTTT. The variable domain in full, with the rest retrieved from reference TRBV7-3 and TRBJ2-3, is GAGVSQTPSNKVTEKGKYVELRCDPISGHTALYWYRQSLGQGPEFLIYFQGTGAADDSGLPNDRFFAVRPEGSVSTLKIQRTERGDSAVYLCASSPRLANTDTQYFGPGTRLTVL.

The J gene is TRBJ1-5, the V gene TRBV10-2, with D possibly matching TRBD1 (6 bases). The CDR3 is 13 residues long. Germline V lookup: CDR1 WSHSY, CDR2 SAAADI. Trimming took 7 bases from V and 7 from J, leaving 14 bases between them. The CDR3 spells CASMGGLGQPQHF. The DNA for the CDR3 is TGCGCCAGCATGGGGGGGCTGGGACAGCCCCAGCATTTT.

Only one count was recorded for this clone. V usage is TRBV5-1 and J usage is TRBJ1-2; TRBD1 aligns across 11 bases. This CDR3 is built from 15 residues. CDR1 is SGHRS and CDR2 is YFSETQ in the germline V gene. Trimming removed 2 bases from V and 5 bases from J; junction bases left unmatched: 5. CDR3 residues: CASSLGQGAFYGYTF. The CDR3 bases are TGCGCCAGCAGCTTAGGACAGGGGGCTTTTTATGGCTACACCTTC.

In DNA, the CDR3 is TGTGCCAGCTCACCCTTCCGGCAGGGGCAAGAGACCCAGTACTTC. It specifies CASSPFRQGQETQYF. The chain carries TRBV18 and TRBJ2-5, with D tentatively TRBD1 (6 bases). Germline V gives CDR1 KGHSH, CDR2 LQKENI. This CDR3 has 15 amino acids. V lost 3 bases and J lost 2, with 13 bases in between.

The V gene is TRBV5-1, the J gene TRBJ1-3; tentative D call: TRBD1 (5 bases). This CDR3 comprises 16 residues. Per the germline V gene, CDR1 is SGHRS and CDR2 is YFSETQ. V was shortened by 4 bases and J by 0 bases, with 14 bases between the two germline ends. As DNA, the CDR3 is TGCGCCAGCAGCCGGGCCGGGACGGACTCTGGAAACACCATATATTTT. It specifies CASSRAGTDSGNTIYF.

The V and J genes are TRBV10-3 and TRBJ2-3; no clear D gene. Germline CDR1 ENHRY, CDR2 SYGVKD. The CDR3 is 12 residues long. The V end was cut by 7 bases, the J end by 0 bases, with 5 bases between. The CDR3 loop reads CAITDSTDTQYF. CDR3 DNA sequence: TGTGCCATCACGGATAGCACAGATACGCAGTATTTT.